This is a list of T cell receptor beta chains from one sample in a study of control samples from healthy donors and cancer patients. Assay used: immunoSEQ multiplex PCR; TCRdb lists only in-frame clones, some missing. The data hold more than 25,000 clones, with roughly 85% observed a single time. Sequencing used formalin-fixed, paraffin-embedded tissue. All receptors come from a female donor with melanoma. The CDR3 runs from the conserved cysteine through the conserved F or W. A D gene is named only where the DNA matches it firmly. Some rows mark clone size as missing; the rest say once, few, many or name a class of expanded clone.

CDR3 protein	CDR3 DNA	V gene	J gene	clone size	D gene
CSTQDGSRTDTQYF	TGCAGCACCCAGGACGGGTCCCGCACAGATACGCAGTATTTT	TRBV29-1	TRBJ2-3	-	-
CASSLIQGSGNTIYF	TGCGCCAGCAGCCTAATACAGGGGTCTGGAAACACCATATATTTT	TRBV4-1	TRBJ1-3	-	TRBD1
CASSFRLQGQRRFIDEKLFF	TGCGCCAGCAGCTTCCGTCTACAGGGACAGCGCCGTTTTATTGATGAAAAACTGTTTTTT	TRBV5-1	TRBJ1-4	-	TRBD1
CAWSPQGSYNSPLHF	TGTGCCTGGAGTCCTCAGGGCTCCTATAATTCACCCCTCCACTTT	TRBV30	TRBJ1-6	once	-
CSVAAKPSGANVLTF	TGCAGCGTTGCAGCGAAGCCCTCTGGGGCCAACGTCCTGACTTTC	TRBV29-1	TRBJ2-6	-	-
CASSMIFRNTEAFF	TGTGCCAGTAGTATGATCTTCCGGAACACTGAAGCTTTCTTT	TRBV19	TRBJ1-1	-	-
CASSQVATSVLRGEQFF	TGCGCCAGCAGCCAGGTCGCTACTAGCGTATTACGGGGTGAGCAGTTCTTC	TRBV4-1	TRBJ2-1	-	TRBD2
CAWGWQGNGYTF	TGTGCCTGGGGGTGGCAGGGAAATGGCTACACCTTC	TRBV30	TRBJ1-2	-	-
CASSLGNGYTF	TGTGCCAGCAGCTTAGGGAATGGCTACACCTTC	TRBV7-9	TRBJ1-2	-	-
CASRFAGTRRNEQYF	TGTGCCAGCAGGTTCGCTGGAACTAGAAGGAACGAGCAGTACTTC	TRBV11-2	TRBJ2-7	-	-
CASRVDPTTYEQYF	TGTGCCAGCAGGGTGGACCCTACCACCTACGAGCAGTACTTC	TRBV2	TRBJ2-7	-	-
CASSEGVGSSSYNEQFF	TGTGCCAGCAGTGAGGGAGTCGGCTCGAGCTCCTACAATGAGCAGTTCTTC	TRBV6-4	TRBJ2-1	-	-
CASRPGGVGYSPLHF	TGTGCCAGCAGGCCAGGGGGCGTAGGTTATTCACCCCTCCACTTT	TRBV27	TRBJ1-6	-	TRBD1
CASSSWDSRMNTEAFF	TGTGCCAGCAGTTCTTGGGACAGCCGAATGAACACTGAAGCTTTCTTT	TRBV6-6	TRBJ1-1	-	TRBD1
CASSLWISGADTQYF	TGTGCCAGCAGTCTATGGATCTCGGGGGCGGATACGCAGTATTTT	TRBV9	TRBJ2-3	-	-
CASRNPRDSYEQYF	TGTGCCAGCAGAAACCCCCGGGACTCCTACGAGCAGTACTTC	TRBV6-5	TRBJ2-7	-	-
CASSLSSASGANVLTF	TGTGCCAGCAGCTTATCCAGCGCCTCTGGGGCCAACGTCCTGACTTTC	TRBV7-9	TRBJ2-6	-	-
CASSLTAARYEQYF	TGCGCCAGCAGCTTGACAGCGGCCCGCTACGAGCAGTACTTC	TRBV5-1	TRBJ2-7	-	-
CASSPRWTGKPIATNEKLFF	TGTGCCAGCTCACCACGCTGGACAGGGAAACCTATTGCAACTAATGAAAAACTGTTTTTT	TRBV18	TRBJ1-4	once	TRBD1
CASSDSLNSGNTIYF	TGTGCCAGCAGCGATTCTCTCAACTCTGGAAACACCATATATTTT	TRBV9	TRBJ1-3	-	-
CASKGIDRVGQPQHF	TGTGCCAGCAAGGGTATCGACAGAGTGGGTCAGCCCCAGCATTTT	TRBV2	TRBJ1-5	-	-
CASSLRARVETGELFF	TGCGCCAGCAGCTTGCGGGCCAGGGTTGAGACCGGGGAGCTGTTTTTT	TRBV5-1	TRBJ2-2	-	-
CASSLGGGGRETQYF	TGCGCCAGCAGCTTGGGAGGGGGCGGGAGGGAGACCCAGTACTTC	TRBV5-1	TRBJ2-5	-	-
CASSLPVANTGELFF	TGCGCCAGCAGCTTGCCCGTAGCGAACACCGGGGAGCTGTTTTTT	TRBV5-1	TRBJ2-2	-	-
CAIRRPEVYNEQFF	TGTGCCATCAGGCGGCCGGAGGTGTACAATGAGCAGTTCTTC	TRBV10-3	TRBJ2-1	-	-
CASSVNTGTATTNEKLFF	TGTGCCAGCAGCGTAAACACCGGGACCGCCACAACTAATGAAAAACTGTTTTTT	TRBV9	TRBJ1-4	-	-
CASSIGQGGMNEQFF	TGTGCCAGTAGTATCGGCCAGGGGGGGATGAATGAGCAGTTCTTC	TRBV19	TRBJ2-1	once	-
CASSLVLRWGARNTEAFF	TGTGCCAGCAGCTTAGTCCTTCGTTGGGGGGCCAGGAACACTGAAGCTTTCTTT	TRBV7-9	TRBJ1-1	-	-
CASRPGTANPEQYF	TGTGCCAGCAGGCCCGGGACAGCCAATCCCGAGCAGTACTTC	TRBV7-2	TRBJ2-7	once	TRBD1
CASSLGAPYGYTF	TGTGCCAGCAGCTTGGGGGCCCCCTATGGCTACACCTTC	TRBV11-3	TRBJ1-2	-	-
CASSPEIANSPLHF	TGTGCCAGCAGCCCCGAGATCGCGAATTCACCCCTCCACTTT	TRBV7-2	TRBJ1-6	once	-
CASRQDRGGGYTF	TGTGCCAGCAGGCAGGACAGGGGCGGCGGCTACACCTTC	TRBV11-2	TRBJ1-2	-	TRBD1
CASSIGRGSAGYTF	TGTGCCAGTAGTATTGGCCGGGGGAGCGCTGGCTACACCTTC	TRBV19	TRBJ1-2	-	-
CASSQDHTESYGYTF	TGTGCCAGCAGCCAAGATCACACCGAATCCTATGGCTACACCTTC	TRBV4-2	TRBJ1-2	-	-
CSVGGQGAYGYTF	TGCAGCGTTGGGGGACAGGGGGCTTATGGCTACACCTTC	TRBV29-1	TRBJ1-2	-	TRBD1
CASSPAGIPTDTQYF	TGTGCCAGCAGCCCAGCGGGAATCCCCACAGATACGCAGTATTTT	TRBV11-2	TRBJ2-3	few	TRBD2
CASSLPGYNEQFF	TGTGCCAGCAGTTTACCTGGGTACAATGAGCAGTTCTTC	TRBV28	TRBJ2-1	-	-
CASSLGTGGNGELFF	TGTGCCAGCAGCCTGGGGACAGGGGGCAACGGGGAGCTGTTTTTT	TRBV5-6	TRBJ2-2	-	TRBD1
CASSIGLAGRRTDTQYF	TGTGCCAGTAGTATTGGACTAGCGGGACGACGTACAGATACGCAGTATTTT	TRBV19	TRBJ2-3	-	TRBD2
CASRDPGQGVHTQYF	TGTGCCAGCAGAGATCCGGGACAGGGCGTCCATACGCAGTATTTT	TRBV6-6	TRBJ2-3	-	TRBD1
CASTNGQLAEILTDTQYF	TGCGCCAGCACCAACGGGCAACTAGCGGAGATTCTCACAGATACGCAGTATTTT	TRBV5-1	TRBJ2-3	few	TRBD2
CASRAGGALETQYF	TGTGCCTCCCGGGCGGGGGGCGCCTTAGAGACCCAGTACTTC	TRBV10-3	TRBJ2-5	-	TRBD2
CASIRGYTF	TGCGCCAGCATAAGAGGCTACACCTTC	TRBV23-1	TRBJ1-2	-	-
CASSQFSHFGGYTF	TGCGCCAGCAGCCAATTCTCCCATTTCGGTGGCTACACCTTC	TRBV4-1	TRBJ1-2	-	-
CASSLWGRTYEQYF	TGTGCCAGCAGCTTATGGGGCCGAACCTACGAGCAGTACTTC	TRBV7-2	TRBJ2-7	-	-
CASSLGVGSREWTYEQYF	TGTGCCAGCAGCTTAGGAGTCGGGAGTAGAGAGTGGACCTACGAGCAGTACTTC	TRBV13	TRBJ2-7	-	-
CASSRDREETQYF	TGTGCCAGCAGCCGGGACAGGGAAGAGACCCAGTACTTC	TRBV7-6	TRBJ2-5	-	TRBD1